This T cell receptor (beta chain) comes out of a study of blood T cell repertoires in COVID-19. V lost 4 bases and J 4 bases, leaving 18 bases between the germline ends. The CDR3 runs to 16 residues. Per germline, CDR1 SGHNT and CDR2 YYREEE (reference sequence). Participant age was about 18 to 100 years, and participants resided in 24 US areas. Donors in Cohort 3 who had recovered were those with two negative PCRs, healthcare professional clearance, or resolution of their symptoms. The table came from immunoSEQ multiplex PCR; TCRdb's copy has only in-frame clones and leaves some out. Counted here are approximately 380,000 clones, 88% occurring once; the ten biggest clones make up roughly 1.2%.

The chain couples TRBV5-4 to TRBJ2-1, with unresolved D. Sequenced material: PBMCs or T cells enriched from blood (not recorded which). This TCR was recovered from a woman between 18 and 30 years old who had recovered from COVID-19. Here the CDR3 DNA reads TGTGCCAGCAGCGTACAAGGAGTACCCTTTTACAATGAGCAGTTCTTC. Amino acids: CASSVQGVPFYNEQFF.